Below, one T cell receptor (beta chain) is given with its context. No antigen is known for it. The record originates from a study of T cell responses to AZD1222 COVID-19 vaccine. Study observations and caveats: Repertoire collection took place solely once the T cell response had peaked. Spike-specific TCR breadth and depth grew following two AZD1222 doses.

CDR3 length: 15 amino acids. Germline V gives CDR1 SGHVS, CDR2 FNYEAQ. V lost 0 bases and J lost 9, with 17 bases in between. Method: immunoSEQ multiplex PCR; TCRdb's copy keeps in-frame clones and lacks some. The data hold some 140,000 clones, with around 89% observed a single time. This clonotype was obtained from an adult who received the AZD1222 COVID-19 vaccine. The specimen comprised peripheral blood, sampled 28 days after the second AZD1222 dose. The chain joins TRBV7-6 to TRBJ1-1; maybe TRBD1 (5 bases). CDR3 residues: CASSLAQLQGGKAFF. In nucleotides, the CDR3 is TGTGCCAGCAGCTTAGCCCAGCTCCAGGGAGGGAAAGCTTTCTTT.